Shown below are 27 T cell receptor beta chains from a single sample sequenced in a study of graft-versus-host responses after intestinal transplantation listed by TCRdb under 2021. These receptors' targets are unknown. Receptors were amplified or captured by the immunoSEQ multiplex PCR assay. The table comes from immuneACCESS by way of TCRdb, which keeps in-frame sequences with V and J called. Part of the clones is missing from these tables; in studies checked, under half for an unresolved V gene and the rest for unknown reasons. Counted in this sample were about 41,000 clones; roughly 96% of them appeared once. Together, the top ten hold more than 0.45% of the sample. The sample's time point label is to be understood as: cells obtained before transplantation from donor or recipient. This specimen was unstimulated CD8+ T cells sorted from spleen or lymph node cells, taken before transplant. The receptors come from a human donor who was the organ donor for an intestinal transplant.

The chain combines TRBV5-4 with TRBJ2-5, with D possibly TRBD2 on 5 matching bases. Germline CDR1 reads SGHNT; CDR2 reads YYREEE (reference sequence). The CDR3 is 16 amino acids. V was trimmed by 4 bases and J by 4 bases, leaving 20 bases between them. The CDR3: CASSPHPVFGGETQYF. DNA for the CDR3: TGTGCCAGCAGCCCCCATCCGGTTTTTGGAGGAGAGACCCAGTACTTC.

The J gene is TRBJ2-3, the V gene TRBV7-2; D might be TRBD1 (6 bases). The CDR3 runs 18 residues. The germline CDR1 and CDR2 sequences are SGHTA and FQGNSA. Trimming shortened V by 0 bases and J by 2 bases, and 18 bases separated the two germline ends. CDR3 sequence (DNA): TGTGCCAGCAGCTTAGCAATCCAACAGGGTTTCCCCACAGATACGCAGTATTTT. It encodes CASSLAIQQGFPTDTQYF.

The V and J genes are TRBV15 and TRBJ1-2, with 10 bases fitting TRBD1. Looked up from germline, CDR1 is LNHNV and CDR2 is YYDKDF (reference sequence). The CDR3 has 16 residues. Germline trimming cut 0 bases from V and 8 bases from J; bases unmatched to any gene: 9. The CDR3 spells CATSRDRGQGPDGYTF. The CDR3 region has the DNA TGTGCCACCAGCAGAGATAGGGGACAGGGGCCGGACGGCTACACCTTC.

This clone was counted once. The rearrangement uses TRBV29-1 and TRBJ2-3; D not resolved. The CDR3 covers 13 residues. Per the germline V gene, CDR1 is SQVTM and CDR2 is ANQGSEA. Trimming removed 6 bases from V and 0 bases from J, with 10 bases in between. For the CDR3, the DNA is TGCAGCGTGGGAAAGGGAAGCACAGATACGCAGTATTTT. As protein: CSVGKGSTDTQYF.

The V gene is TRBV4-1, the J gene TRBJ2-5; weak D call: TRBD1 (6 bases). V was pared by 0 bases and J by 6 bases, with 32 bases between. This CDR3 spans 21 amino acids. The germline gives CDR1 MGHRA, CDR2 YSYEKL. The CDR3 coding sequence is TGCGCCAGCAGCCAAGAGGTCGATATTCTTACCCTTTGGGGGCTGGGGAAGACCCAGTACTTC. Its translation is CASSQEVDILTLWGLGKTQYF.

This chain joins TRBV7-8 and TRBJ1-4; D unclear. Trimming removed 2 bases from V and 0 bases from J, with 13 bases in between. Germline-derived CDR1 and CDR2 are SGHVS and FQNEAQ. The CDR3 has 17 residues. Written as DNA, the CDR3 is TGTGCCAGCAGCTTAAGACGTATAAGGACAACTAATGAAAAACTGTTTTTT. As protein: CASSLRRIRTTNEKLFF.

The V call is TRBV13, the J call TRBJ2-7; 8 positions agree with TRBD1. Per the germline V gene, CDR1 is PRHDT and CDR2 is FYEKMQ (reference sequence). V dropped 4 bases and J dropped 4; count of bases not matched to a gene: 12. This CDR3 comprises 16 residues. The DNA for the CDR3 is TGTGCCAGCAGCTCACGCCATCTAGGACAGGGTTACGAGCAGTACTTC. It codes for CASSSRHLGQGYEQYF. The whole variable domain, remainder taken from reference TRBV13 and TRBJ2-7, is AAGVIQSPRHLIKEKRETATLKCYPIPRHDTVYWYQQGPGQDPQFLISFYEKMQSDKGSIPDRFSAQQFSDYHSELNMSSLELGDSALYFCASSSRHLGQGYEQYFGPGTRLTVT.

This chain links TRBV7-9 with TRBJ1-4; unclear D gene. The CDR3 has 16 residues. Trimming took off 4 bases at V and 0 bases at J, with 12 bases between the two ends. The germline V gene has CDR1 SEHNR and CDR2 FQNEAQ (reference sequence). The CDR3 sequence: CASSSNDGTTNEKLFF. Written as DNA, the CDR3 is TGTGCCAGCAGCTCCAACGACGGAACAACTAATGAAAAACTGTTTTTT.

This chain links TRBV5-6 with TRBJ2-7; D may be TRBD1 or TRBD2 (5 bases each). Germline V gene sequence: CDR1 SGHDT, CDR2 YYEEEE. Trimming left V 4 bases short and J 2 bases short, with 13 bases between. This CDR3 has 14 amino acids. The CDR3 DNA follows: TGTGCCAGCAGCACCGGGACGTCCGCCTACGAGCAGTACTTC. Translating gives CASSTGTSAYEQYF.

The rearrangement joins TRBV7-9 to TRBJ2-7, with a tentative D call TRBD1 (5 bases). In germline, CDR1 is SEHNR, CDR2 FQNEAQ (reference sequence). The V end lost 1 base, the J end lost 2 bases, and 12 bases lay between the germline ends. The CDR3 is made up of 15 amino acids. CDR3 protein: CASSLDLGLTYEQYF. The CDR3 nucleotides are TGTGCCAGCAGCTTAGATCTGGGGCTGACCTACGAGCAGTACTTC. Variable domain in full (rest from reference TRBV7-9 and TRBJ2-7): DTGVSQNPRHKITKRGQNVTFRCDPISEHNRLYWYRQTLGQGPEFLTYFQNEAQLEKSRLLSDRFSAERPKGSFSTLEIQRTEQGDSAMYLCASSLDLGLTYEQYFGPGTRLTVT.

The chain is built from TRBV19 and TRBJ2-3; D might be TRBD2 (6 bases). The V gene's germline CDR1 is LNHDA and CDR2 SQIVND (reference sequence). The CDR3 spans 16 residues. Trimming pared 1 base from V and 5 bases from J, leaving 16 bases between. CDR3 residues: CASSIGYAGSGDTQYF. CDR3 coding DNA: TGTGCCAGTAGTATAGGTTATGCGGGGAGTGGAGATACGCAGTATTTT.

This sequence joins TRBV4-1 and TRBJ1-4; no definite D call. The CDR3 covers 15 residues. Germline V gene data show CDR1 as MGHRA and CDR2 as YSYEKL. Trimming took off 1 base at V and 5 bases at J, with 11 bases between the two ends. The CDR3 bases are TGCGCCAGCAGCCAAGGGCCGAGAGGGAATGAAAAACTGTTTTTT. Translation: CASSQGPRGNEKLFF.

The CDR3, as DNA: TGTGCCACCAGCATGTCCACCGGGGAGCTGTTTTTT. It translates to CATSMSTGELFF. The chain recombines TRBV15 with TRBJ2-2, with no clear D. The CDR3 has 12 residues. V was shortened by 4 bases and J by 4 bases, with 4 bases between the two germline ends. The V gene's germline CDR1 is LNHNV and CDR2 YYDKDF (reference sequence).

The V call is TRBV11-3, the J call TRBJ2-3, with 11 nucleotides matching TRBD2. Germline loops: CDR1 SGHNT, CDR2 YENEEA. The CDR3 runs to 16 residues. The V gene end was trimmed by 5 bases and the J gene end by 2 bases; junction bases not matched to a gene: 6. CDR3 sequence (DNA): TGTGCCAGCAGCATGAGACTAGCGGGGTACACAGATACGCAGTATTTT. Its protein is CASSMRLAGYTDTQYF.

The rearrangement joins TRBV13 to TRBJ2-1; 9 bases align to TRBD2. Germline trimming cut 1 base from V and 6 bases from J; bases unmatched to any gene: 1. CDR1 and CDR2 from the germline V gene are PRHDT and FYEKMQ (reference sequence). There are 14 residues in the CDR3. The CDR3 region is CASSLERGANEQFF. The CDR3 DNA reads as TGTGCCAGCAGCTTAGAGCGGGGGGCCAATGAGCAGTTCTTC. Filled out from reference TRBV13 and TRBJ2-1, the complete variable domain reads AAGVIQSPRHLIKEKRETATLKCYPIPRHDTVYWYQQGPGQDPQFLISFYEKMQSDKGSIPDRFSAQQFSDYHSELNMSSLELGDSALYFCASSLERGANEQFFGPGTRLTVL.

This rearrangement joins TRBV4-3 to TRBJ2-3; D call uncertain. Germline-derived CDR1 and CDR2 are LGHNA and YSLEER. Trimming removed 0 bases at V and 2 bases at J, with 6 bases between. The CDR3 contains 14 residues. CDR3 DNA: TGCGCCAGCAGCCAAGAAGATATCACAGATACGCAGTATTTT. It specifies CASSQEDITDTQYF.

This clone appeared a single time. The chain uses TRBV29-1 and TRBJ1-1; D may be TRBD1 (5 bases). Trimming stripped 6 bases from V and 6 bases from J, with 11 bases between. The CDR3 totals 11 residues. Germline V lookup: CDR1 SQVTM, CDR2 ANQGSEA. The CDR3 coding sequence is TGCAGCGTCCCCCGGGGCTCTGAAGCTTTCTTT. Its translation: CSVPRGSEAFF.

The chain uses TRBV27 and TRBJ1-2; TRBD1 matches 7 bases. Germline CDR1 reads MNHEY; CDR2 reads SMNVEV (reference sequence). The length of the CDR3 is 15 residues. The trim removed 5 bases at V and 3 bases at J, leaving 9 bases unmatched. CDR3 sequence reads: CASSPLQGTHYGYTF. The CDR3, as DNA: TGTGCCAGCAGTCCCTTACAGGGGACCCACTATGGCTACACCTTC.

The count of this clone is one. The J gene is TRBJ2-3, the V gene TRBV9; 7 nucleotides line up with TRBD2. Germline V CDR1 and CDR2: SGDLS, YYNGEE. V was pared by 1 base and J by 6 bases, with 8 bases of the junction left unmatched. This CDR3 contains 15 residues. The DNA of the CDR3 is TGTGCCAGCAGCGTAAGCGGGGATGGATCGGATACGCAGTATTTT. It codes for CASSVSGDGSDTQYF.

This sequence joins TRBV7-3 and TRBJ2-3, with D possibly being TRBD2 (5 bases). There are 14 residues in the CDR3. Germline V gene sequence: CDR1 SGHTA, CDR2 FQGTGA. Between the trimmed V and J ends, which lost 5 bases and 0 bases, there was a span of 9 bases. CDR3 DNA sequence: TGTGCCAGCAGCCCGGGATATAGCACAGATACGCAGTATTTT. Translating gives CASSPGYSTDTQYF.

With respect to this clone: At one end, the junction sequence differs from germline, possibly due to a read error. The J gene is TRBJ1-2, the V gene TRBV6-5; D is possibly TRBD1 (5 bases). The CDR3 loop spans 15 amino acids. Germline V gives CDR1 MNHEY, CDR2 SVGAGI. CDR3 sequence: CASSDSALTGHGYTF. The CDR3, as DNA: TGTGCCAGCAGTGACTCGGCCCTCACGGGGCACGGCTACACCTTC.

As DNA, the CDR3 is TGCAGTGCCAGAAAACAGGGTGGCTACACCTTC. Protein sequence: CSARKQGGYTF. This chain uses TRBV20-1 with TRBJ1-2; a possible D gene is TRBD1 (6 bases). V lost 6 bases and J 7 bases, leaving 12 bases between the germline ends. Germline V lookup: CDR1 DFQATT, CDR2 SNEGSKA (reference sequence). This CDR3 spans 11 amino acids.

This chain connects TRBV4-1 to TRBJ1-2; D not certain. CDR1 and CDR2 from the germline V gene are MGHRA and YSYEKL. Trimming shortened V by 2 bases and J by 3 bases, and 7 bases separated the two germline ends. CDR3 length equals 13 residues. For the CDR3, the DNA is TGCGCCAGCAGCCAACGCCTGCACTATGGCTACACCTTC. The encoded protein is CASSQRLHYGYTF.

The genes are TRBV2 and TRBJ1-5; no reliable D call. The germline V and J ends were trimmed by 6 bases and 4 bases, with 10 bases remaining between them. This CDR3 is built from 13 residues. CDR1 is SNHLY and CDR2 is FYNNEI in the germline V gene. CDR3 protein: CASSPDPNQPQHF. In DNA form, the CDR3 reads TGTGCCAGCAGCCCCGACCCAAATCAGCCCCAGCATTTT. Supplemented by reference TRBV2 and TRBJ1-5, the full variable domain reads EPEVTQTPSHQVTQMGQEVILRCVPISNHLYFYWYRQILGQKVEFLVSFYNNEISEKSEIFDDQFSVERPDGSNFTLKIRSTKLEDSAMYFCASSPDPNQPQHFGDGTRLSIL.

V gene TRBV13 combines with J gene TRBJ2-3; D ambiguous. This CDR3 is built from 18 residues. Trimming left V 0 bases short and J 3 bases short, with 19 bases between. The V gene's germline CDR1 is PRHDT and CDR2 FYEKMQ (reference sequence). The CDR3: CASSLGPVGHPSTDTQYF. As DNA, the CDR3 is TGTGCCAGCAGCTTAGGCCCGGTTGGTCATCCCTCGACAGATACGCAGTATTTT.

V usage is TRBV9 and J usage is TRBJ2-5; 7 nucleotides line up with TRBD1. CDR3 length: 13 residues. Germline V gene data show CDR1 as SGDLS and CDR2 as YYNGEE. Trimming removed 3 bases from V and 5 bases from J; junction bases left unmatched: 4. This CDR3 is CASSDTQGETQYF. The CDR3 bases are TGTGCCAGCAGCGATACACAGGGGGAGACCCAGTACTTC.

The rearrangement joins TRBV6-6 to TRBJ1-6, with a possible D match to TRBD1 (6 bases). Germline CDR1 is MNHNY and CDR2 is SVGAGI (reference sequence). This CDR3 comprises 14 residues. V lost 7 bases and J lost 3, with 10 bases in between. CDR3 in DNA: TGTGCCAGCATCTTAGGGGGCTATAATTCACCCCTCCACTTT. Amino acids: CASILGGYNSPLHF.